This TCR beta chain was observed in a study of immune reconstitution after stem cell transplant in scleroderma (dated by TCRdb to about 2017). This clonotype registers as large (0.1 to 1%) within its sample. The antigen this receptor binds is unknown. No much larger clonotype is one base removed from it; base qualities were not supplied. Library prep was done by RT-PCR. The listed sequencing device is Illumina MiSeq. The public reads were reanalyzed by TCRdb: fastp trimming at Q25, MiXCR alignment, in-frame beta chains only. Entries are consolidated by CDR3 protein sequence, retaining the most common genes and DNA. Across this sample there are nearly 2,000 distinct CDR3 sequences, with around a sixth seen only once. Approximately 8% of the sample lies in the top ten. The clonotype originates from a female donor with systemic sclerosis. Sampling was conducted before or after autologous hematopoietic stem cell transplantation (not recorded which).

The sequenced DNA is TGTGCCAGCAGTGAAGTTGGGGGCCACACTGAAGCTTTCTTT. Its translation is CASSEVGGHTEAFF. The sequence is built from TRBV2 and TRBJ1-1; TRBD1 could be the D gene, as 6 bases match. The CDR3 measures 14 amino acids from cysteine to phenylalanine. The only DNA kept is the CDR3, 42 bases in frame from the first base. The junction shows trimming of 1 base on V and 3 bases on J, plus 9 bases between the germline ends. CDR1 SNHLY and CDR2 FYNNEI are derived from the germline V gene.